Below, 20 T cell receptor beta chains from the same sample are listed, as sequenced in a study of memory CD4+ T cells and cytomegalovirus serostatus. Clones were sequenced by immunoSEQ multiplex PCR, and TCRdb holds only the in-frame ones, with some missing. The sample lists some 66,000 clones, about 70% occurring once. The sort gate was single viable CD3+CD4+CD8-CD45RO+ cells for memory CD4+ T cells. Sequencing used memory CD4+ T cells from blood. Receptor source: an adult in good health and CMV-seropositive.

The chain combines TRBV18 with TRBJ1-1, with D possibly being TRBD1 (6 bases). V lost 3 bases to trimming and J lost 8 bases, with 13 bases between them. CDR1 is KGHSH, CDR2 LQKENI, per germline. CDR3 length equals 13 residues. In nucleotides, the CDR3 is TGTGCCAGCTCACCCTCCGGACAGCGAGAAGCTTTCTTT. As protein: CASSPSGQREAFF. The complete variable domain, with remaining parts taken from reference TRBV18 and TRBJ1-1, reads NAGVMQNPRHLVRRRGQEARLRCSPMKGHSHVYWYRQLPEEGLKFMVYLQKENIIDESGMPKERFSAEFPKEGPSILRIQQVVRGDSAAYFCASSPSGQREAFFGQGTRLTVV.

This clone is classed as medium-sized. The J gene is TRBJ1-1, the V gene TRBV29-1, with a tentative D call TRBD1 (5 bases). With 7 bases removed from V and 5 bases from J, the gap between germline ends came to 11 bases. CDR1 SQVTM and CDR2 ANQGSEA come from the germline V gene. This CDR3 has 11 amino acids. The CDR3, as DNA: TGCAGCGGGGACGAGGGAACTGAAGCTTTCTTT. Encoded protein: CSGDEGTEAFF.

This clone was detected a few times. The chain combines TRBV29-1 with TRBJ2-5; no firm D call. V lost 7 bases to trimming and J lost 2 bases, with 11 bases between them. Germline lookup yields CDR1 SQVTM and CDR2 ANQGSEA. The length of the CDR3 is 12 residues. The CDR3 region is CSGIRAQETQYF. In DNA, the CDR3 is TGCAGCGGCATCCGAGCACAAGAGACCCAGTACTTC.

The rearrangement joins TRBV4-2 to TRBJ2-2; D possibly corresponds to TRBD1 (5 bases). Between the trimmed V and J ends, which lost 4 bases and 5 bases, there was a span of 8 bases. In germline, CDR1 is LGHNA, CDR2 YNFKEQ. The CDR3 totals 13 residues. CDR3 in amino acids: CASSPQETGELFF. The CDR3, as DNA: TGTGCCAGCAGCCCACAGGAAACCGGGGAGCTGTTTTTT.

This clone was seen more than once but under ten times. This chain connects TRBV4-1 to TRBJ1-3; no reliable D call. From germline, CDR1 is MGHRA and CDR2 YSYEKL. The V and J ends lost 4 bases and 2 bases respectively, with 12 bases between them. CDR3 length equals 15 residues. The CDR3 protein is CASSLRRAAGNTIYF. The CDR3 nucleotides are TGCGCCAGCAGCCTAAGACGGGCAGCTGGAAACACCATATATTTT.

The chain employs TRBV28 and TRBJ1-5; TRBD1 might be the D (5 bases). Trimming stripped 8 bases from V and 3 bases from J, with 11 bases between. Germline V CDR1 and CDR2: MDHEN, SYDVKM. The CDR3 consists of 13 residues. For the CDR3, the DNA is TGTGCCAGCTCTTCAGGGTTCAATCAGCCCCAGCATTTT. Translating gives CASSSGFNQPQHF.

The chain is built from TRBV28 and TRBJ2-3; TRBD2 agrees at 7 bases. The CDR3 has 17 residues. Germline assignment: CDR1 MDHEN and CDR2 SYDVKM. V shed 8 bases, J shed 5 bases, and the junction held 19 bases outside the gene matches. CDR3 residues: CASPPGEAGVLLDTQYF. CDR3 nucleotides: TGTGCCAGCCCCCCGGGGGAGGCGGGAGTACTGTTAGATACGCAGTATTTT.

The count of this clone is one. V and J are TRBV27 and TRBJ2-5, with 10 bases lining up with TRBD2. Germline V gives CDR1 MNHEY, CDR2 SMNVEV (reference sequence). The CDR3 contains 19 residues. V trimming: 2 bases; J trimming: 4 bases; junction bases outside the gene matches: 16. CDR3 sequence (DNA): TGTGCCAGCAGTTTACGACAGGGGCGGGCTAGCGGGAGAGGAGAGACCCAGTACTTC. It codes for CASSLRQGRASGRGETQYF.

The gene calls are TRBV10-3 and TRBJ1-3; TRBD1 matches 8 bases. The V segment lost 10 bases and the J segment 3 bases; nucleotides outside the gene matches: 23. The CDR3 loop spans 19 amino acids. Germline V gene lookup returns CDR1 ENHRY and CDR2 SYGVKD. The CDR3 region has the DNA TGTGCCACTTTCAACCCCGAAAGACTGGACAGGGAGTATGGAAACACCATATATTTT. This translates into CATFNPERLDREYGNTIYF.

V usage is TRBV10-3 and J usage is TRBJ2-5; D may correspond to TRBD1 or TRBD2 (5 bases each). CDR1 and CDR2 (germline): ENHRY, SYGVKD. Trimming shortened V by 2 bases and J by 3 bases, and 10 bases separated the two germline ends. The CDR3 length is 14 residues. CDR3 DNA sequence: TGTGCCATCAGTGAGGCGAGAGGGGAAGAGACCCAGTACTTC. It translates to CAISEARGEETQYF.

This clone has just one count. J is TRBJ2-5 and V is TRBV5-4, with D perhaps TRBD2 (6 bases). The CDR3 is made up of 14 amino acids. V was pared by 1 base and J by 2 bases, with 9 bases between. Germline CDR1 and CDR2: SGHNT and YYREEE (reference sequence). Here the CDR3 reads CASSLMAGQETQYF. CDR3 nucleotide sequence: TGTGCCAGCAGCTTGATGGCGGGACAAGAGACCCAGTACTTC.

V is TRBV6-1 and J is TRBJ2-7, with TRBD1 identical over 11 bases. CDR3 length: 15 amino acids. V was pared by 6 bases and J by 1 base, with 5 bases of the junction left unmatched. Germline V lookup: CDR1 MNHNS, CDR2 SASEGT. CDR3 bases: TGTGCCAGCAGCCAAGGACAGGGGGCTTCCTACGAGCAGTACTTC. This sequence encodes CASSQGQGASYEQYF.

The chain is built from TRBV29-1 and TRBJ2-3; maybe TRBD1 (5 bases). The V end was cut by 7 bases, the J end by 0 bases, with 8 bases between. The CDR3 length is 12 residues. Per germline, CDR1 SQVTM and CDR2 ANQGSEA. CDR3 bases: TGCAGCGGCAGGGCTAGCACAGATACGCAGTATTTT. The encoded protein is CSGRASTDTQYF.

The CDR3 reads CASSQDWREYYEQFF. CDR3 nucleotide sequence: TGCGCCAGCAGCCAAGATTGGCGGGAGTACTATGAGCAGTTCTTC. The genes are TRBV4-3 and TRBJ2-1, with TRBD2 matching over 7 bases. The V segment lost 0 bases and the J segment 8 bases; nucleotides outside the gene matches: 7. CDR1 is LGHNA, CDR2 YSLEER, per germline. This CDR3 comprises 15 residues.

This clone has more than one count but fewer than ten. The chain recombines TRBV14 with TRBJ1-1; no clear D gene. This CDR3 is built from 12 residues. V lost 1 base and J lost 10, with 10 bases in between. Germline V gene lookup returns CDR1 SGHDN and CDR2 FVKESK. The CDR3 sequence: CASSQGSVRAFF. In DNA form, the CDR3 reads TGTGCCAGCAGCCAAGGCTCCGTTAGAGCTTTCTTT.

The CDR3 bases are TGTGCCAGCAGTCCGTGGGACAGGGTTCGGGGCTACACCTTC. As protein: CASSPWDRVRGYTF. The genes are TRBV28 and TRBJ1-2; TRBD1 agrees at 9 bases. J gave up 8 bases and V 5 bases, and 9 bases lay outside the gene matches. The CDR3 is 14 amino acids. Germline lookup yields CDR1 MDHEN and CDR2 SYDVKM.

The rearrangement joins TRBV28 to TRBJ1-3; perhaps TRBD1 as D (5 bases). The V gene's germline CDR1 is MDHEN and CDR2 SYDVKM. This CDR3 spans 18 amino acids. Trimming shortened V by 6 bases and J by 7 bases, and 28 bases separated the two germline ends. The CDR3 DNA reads TGTGCCAGCAGCCCTCATAGGGCCCTTGCAGGGCTCGGGAACACCATATATTTT. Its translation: CASSPHRALAGLGNTIYF.

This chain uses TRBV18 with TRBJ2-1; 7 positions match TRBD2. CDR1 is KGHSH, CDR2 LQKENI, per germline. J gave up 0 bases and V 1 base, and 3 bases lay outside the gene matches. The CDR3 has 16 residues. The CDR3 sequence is CASSPQAGDSYNEQFF. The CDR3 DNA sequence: TGTGCCAGCTCACCACAGGCGGGAGACTCCTACAATGAGCAGTTCTTC.

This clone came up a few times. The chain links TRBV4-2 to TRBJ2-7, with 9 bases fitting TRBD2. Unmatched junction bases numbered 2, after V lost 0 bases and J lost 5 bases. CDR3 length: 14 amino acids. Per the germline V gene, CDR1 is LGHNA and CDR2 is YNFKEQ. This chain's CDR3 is CASSQDLAGNEQYF. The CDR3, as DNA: TGTGCCAGCAGCCAAGACCTAGCGGGGAACGAGCAGTACTTC.

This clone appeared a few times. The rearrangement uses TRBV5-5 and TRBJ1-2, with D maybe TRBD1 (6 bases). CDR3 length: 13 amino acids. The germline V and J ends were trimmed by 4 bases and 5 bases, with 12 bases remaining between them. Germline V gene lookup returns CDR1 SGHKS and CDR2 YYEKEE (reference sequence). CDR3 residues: CASSLDSGYGYTF. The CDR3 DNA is TGTGCCAGCAGCCTGGACAGTGGGTATGGCTACACCTTC. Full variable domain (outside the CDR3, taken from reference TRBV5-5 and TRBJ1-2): DAGVTQSPTHLIKTRGQQVTLRCSPISGHKSVSWYQQVLGQGPQFIFQYYEKEERGRGNFPDRFSARQFPNYSSELNVNALLLGDSALYLCASSLDSGYGYTFGSGTRLTVV.